Here is one T cell receptor (beta chain) with its context. What this receptor recognizes is not known. The record has no base qualities; no much larger clone is one base away. The protocol used for the library was the immunoSEQ multiplex PCR assay. Rearranged TCR beta chain sequences were amplified with the hsTCRB Kit following the manufacturer's protocol. An Illumina MiSeq was used to sequence the TCRB libraries. Per the authors' processing: The proprietary platform of the kit vendor was used for demultiplexing, trimming and gene mapping. TCRdb holds this immuneACCESS table with in-frame rearrangements only. Some clones are missing; in checked studies, unresolved V genes explain under half, and the rest has no known cause. The DNA gave D and trimming, while V, J and clone size come from that table. For this sample there are about 51,000 clones; approximately 80% appear just once. 1.5% to 2% of the sample is in the top ten clones.

This sample's time point label indicates: baseline, week 1 (first vaccination visit). The meaning of the sample's treatment or condition label: pre-vaccination baseline after standard-of-care therapy. All donors had newly diagnosed IDH1-mutant astrocytomas of WHO grade 3 or 4 that showed loss of nuclear ATRX. The samples were drawn from NOA16, a multicentre, single-arm, open-label phase I trial in Germany that tested a mutant IDH1 peptide vaccine in humans for the first time. For immunogenicity testing, the blood drawn at visit V03 was used as the baseline sample. The DNeasy Blood and Tissue Kit was used to extract genomic DNA from EDTA blood for TCRB sequencing. The germline V gene gives CDR1 as SQVTM and CDR2 as ANQGSEA. From cysteine to phenylalanine, the CDR3 is 12 amino acids long. Of the read, only the CDR3 DNA is kept; its 36 bases are in frame from base 1. V is cut by 4 bases and J by 3 bases, and the space between the germline ends is 9 bases.

The sample belongs to a study of a mutant IDH1 vaccine in newly diagnosed glioma (dated by TCRdb to about 2021). For context, the study as a whole: The 32 treated patients were around 60% male and roughly 38% female, with a mean age of approximately 40 years. Prior to enrollment, standard therapy consisting of radiotherapy alone, temozolomide alone, or radiochemotherapy with temozolomide had been administered to patients, with the combination being received by most patients. For exploratory analyses, longitudinal TCRB deep sequencing was carried out in around 24 treated patients wherever samples were available. Peripheral blood was drawn at six visits: V03 (baseline), V05, V07, V10, V12 and V13. What the authors observed across the whole study: Vaccine-induced immune responses across multiple MHC alleles were detected in over 80% of patients. Pseudoprogression appeared unrelated to alterations in the top peripheral T cell clonotypes detected by TCRB sequencing. PBMC samples for TCRB deep sequencing were selected based on availability. The authors noted that analyses of patient blood samples could not be reproduced because of sample limitations.

The rearrangement combines TRBV29-1 with TRBJ1-2; a weak D assignment points to TRBD1 (5 bases agree). The sample consisted of PBMCs, taken from a glioma patient treated with radiotherapy, temozolomide or both. This receptor was taken from a woman aged 35 to 49 with glioma. In nucleotides, the sequence is TGCAGCGTTGCGCAGGGAGACTATGGCTACACCTTC. Translated, this gives CSVAQGDYGYTF.